This T cell receptor beta chain was captured by sequencing in a study of CD8+CD57+ T cells in acquired aplastic anemia. CDR3 length: 13 amino acids. Germline CDR1 and CDR2: LNHDA and SQIVND (reference sequence). Trimming stripped 5 bases from V and 2 bases from J, with 10 bases between. Whole-study results and caveats: Patients shared approximately 30 CD8+ CDR3 sequences with controls.

It was genomic DNA that served as the template for profiling TCR beta VDJ and CDR3. From the reads, TCRdb called clonotypes with MiXCR, one entry per CDR3 protein. The table lists some 170,000 distinct CDR3 sequences, around 50% of them singletons, with more than 1% in the top ten. About this clonotype itself: The antigen is undetermined.

Flow cytometry had shown expanded CD8+CD57+ cells in the patients chosen for sequencing. The rearrangement links TRBV19 to TRBJ2-7, with no clear D. The sequence derives from a human donor with aplastic anemia. The sample comprised sorted CD4+, CD8+, or CD8+CD57+ T cells (not recorded which) from PBMCs. CDR3 amino acids: CASSVGQAYEQYF. CDR3 nucleotide sequence: TGTGCCAGTAGTGTCGGTCAGGCCTACGAGCAGTACTTC.